Shown below are 10 T cell receptor beta chains from a single sample sequenced in a study of OX40 agonist ivuxolimab in advanced cancers. Assay used: immunoSEQ multiplex PCR; TCRdb lists only in-frame clones, some missing. The table lists around 60,000 clones, approximately 80% of them singletons. The sample in question was CD4+ or CD8+ T cells sorted from blood, obtained in a trial of the OX40 agonist ivuxolimab. These receptors originate from an adult with an advanced solid tumor such as melanoma, head and neck, liver or kidney cancer.

This chain uses TRBV11-2 with TRBJ1-6; no clear D gene. With 3 bases removed from V and 10 bases from J, the gap between germline ends came to 13 bases. This CDR3 contains 14 residues. Germline assignment: CDR1 SGHAT and CDR2 FQNNGV. This chain's CDR3 is CASSFSTPGSPLHF. Here the CDR3 DNA reads TGTGCCAGCAGCTTCAGTACACCGGGGTCACCCCTCCACTTT.

This clone has just one count. The CDR3 DNA is TGTGCCAGCAGCGTATCCGGGACTAGCGGGAGGGCGGGAGGAAATGAGCAGTTCTTC. Protein sequence: CASSVSGTSGRAGGNEQFF. The chain recombines TRBV5-4 with TRBJ2-1, with 16 nucleotides matching TRBD2. The ends lost 4 bases at V and 7 bases at J; junction bases unmatched: 14. Per the germline V gene, CDR1 is SGHNT and CDR2 is YYREEE (reference sequence). The CDR3 is 19 residues long.

The V gene is TRBV2, the J gene TRBJ1-5; tentative D call: TRBD1 (5 bases). CDR1 is SNHLY and CDR2 is FYNNEI in the germline V gene. This CDR3 is 14 amino acids long. V dropped 8 bases and J dropped 1 base, with 12 bases sitting between them. The CDR3 sequence: CASGAGGSNQPQHF. Written as DNA, the CDR3 is TGTGCCAGCGGGGCGGGGGGAAGCAATCAGCCCCAGCATTTT.

The chain has TRBV5-4 and TRBJ1-1, with unresolved D. V gave up 2 bases and J gave up 5 bases, with 13 bases separating them. The CDR3 loop spans 14 amino acids. Per the germline V gene, CDR1 is SGHNT and CDR2 is YYREEE (reference sequence). The chain's CDR3 is CASSFWDRVTEAFF. Written as DNA, the CDR3 is TGTGCCAGCAGCTTTTGGGATAGGGTGACTGAAGCTTTCTTT.

This clone was picked up a small number of times. The rearrangement uses TRBV18 and TRBJ2-2, with TRBD1 as a possible D gene (6 bases). The germline gives CDR1 KGHSH, CDR2 LQKENI. The CDR3 is 15 residues long. V lost 1 base and J 0 bases, leaving 6 bases between the germline ends. DNA for the CDR3: TGTGCCAGCTCACCACGGACAGCGAACACCGGGGAGCTGTTTTTT. Amino acids: CASSPRTANTGELFF.

The J gene is TRBJ1-4, the V gene TRBV5-5; 10 nucleotides agree with TRBD1. V shed 3 bases and J 2 bases; nucleotides not matched to a gene: 1. This CDR3 is 15 amino acids long. Germline CDR1 SGHKS, CDR2 YYEKEE (reference sequence). CDR3 sequence (DNA): TGTGCCAGCAGCTGGACAGGGGGTACTAATGAAAAACTGTTTTTT. This encodes CASSWTGGTNEKLFF.

This chain joins TRBV30 and TRBJ2-7; a possible D gene is TRBD2 (7 bases). V was shortened by 7 bases and J by 3 bases, with 19 bases between the two germline ends. The CDR3 has 14 residues. Per germline, CDR1 GTSNPN and CDR2 SVGIG (reference sequence). The CDR3 region has the DNA TGTGCCTCCAACAGGCGGGGGCTTAACTACGAGCAGTACTTC. Encoded protein: CASNRRGLNYEQYF.

The chain combines TRBV27 with TRBJ2-7; 10 bases are shared with TRBD2. This CDR3 contains 17 residues. The V segment lost 3 bases and the J segment 0 bases; nucleotides outside the gene matches: 8. CDR1 is MNHEY and CDR2 is SMNVEV in the germline V gene (reference sequence). CDR3 in amino acids: CASSFYPPSGSSYEQYF. Here the CDR3 DNA reads TGTGCCAGCAGTTTCTACCCCCCTAGCGGGAGCTCCTACGAGCAGTACTTC.

This clone occurred a few times. The chain employs TRBV15 and TRBJ1-3, with 7 bases fitting TRBD1. This CDR3 contains 14 residues. Germline trimming cut 4 bases from V and 3 bases from J; bases unmatched to any gene: 3. Germline V lookup: CDR1 LNHNV, CDR2 YYDKDF (reference sequence). The CDR3 nucleotides read TGTGCCACCAGCAAGGGGGCGGATGGAAACACCATATATTTT. Protein: CATSKGADGNTIYF.

This clone rates as medium-sized. V is TRBV28 and J is TRBJ2-1; 11 bases are shared with TRBD2. This CDR3 is 15 amino acids long. Trimming removed 5 bases from V and 7 bases from J; junction bases left unmatched: 7. Germline-derived CDR1 and CDR2 are MDHEN and SYDVKM. CDR3 coding DNA: TGTGCCAGCAGTGCACTAGCGGGAGCCGGTAATGAGCAGTTCTTC. Translating gives CASSALAGAGNEQFF.